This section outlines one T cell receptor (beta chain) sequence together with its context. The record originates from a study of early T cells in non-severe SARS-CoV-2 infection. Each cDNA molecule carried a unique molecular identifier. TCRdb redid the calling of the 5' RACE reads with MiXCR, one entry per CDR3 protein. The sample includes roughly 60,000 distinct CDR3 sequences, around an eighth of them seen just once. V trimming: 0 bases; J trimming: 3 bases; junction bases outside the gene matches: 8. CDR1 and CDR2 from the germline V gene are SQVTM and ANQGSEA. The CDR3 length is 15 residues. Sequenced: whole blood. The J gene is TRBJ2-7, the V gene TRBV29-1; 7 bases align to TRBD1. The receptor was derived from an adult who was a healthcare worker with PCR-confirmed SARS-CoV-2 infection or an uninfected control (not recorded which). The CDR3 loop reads CSVEETGTDDYEQYF. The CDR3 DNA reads TGCAGCGTTGAAGAAACCGGGACAGATGACTACGAGCAGTACTTC.